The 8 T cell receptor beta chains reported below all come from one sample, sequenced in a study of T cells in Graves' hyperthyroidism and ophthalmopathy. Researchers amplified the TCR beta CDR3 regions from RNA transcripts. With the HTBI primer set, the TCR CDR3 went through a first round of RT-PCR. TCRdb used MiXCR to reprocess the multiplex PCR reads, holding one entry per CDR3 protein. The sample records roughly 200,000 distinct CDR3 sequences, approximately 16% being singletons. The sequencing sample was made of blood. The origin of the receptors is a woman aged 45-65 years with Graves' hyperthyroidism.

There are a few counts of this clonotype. The CDR3 is CASSLGYIENTEAFF. The CDR3 nucleotides are TGCGCCAGCAGCTTAGGTTATATAGAGAACACTGAAGCTTTCTTT. This chain joins TRBV5-1 and TRBJ1-1; no clear D. V was trimmed by 2 bases and J by 1 base, leaving 12 bases between them. The CDR3 loop spans 15 amino acids. Germline CDR1 is SGHRS and CDR2 is YFSETQ.

The CDR3 coding sequence is TGTGCCAGCAGCGACGGTAATACCGGGGAGCTGTTTTTT. Its protein is CASSDGNTGELFF. This chain uses TRBV11-3 with TRBJ2-2, with D uncertain. This CDR3 has 13 amino acids. Trimming removed 5 bases from V and 5 bases from J, with 9 bases in between. CDR1 is SGHNT and CDR2 is YENEEA in the germline V gene.

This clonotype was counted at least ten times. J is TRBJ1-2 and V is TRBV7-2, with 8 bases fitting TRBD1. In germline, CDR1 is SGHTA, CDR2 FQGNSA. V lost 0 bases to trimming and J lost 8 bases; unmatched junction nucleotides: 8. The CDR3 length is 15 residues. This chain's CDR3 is CASSLASRQGRGYTF. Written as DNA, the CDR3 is TGTGCCAGCAGCTTAGCTTCCCGACAGGGGAGGGGCTACACCTTC.

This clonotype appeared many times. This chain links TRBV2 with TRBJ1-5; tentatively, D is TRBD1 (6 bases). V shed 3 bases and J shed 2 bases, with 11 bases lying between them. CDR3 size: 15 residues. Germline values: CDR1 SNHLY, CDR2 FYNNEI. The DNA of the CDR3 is TGTGCCAGCAGTGACCCCAGGGGTGGCAATCAGCCCCAGCATTTT. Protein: CASSDPRGGNQPQHF.

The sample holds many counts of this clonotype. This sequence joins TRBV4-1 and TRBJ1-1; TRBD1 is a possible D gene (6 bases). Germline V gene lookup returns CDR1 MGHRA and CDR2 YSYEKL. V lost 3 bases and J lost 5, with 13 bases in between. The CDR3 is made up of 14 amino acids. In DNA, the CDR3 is TGCGCCAGCAGCCACGGACAGAGAGTAACTGAAGCTTTCTTT. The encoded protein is CASSHGQRVTEAFF.

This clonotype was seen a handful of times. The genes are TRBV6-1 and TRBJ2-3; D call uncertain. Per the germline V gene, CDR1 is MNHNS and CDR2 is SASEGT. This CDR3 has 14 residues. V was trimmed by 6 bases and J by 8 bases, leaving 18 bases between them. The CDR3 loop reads CASSYFGSSTTQYF. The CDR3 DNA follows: TGTGCCAGCAGCTACTTTGGCTCTTCTACTACGCAGTATTTT.

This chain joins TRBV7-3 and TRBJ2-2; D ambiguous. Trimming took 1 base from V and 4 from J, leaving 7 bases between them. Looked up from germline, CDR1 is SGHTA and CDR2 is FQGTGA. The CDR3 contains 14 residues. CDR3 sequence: CASSLSWGTGELFF. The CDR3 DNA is TGTGCCAGCAGCTTAAGTTGGGGCACCGGGGAGCTGTTTTTT.

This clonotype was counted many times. Here the CDR3 DNA reads TGTGCCACCAGCAGAGATCAGCTGGCCCGACCGACACAGGGGTATAGCAATCAGCCCCAGCATTTT. Translation: CATSRDQLARPTQGYSNQPQHF. The rearrangement joins TRBV15 to TRBJ1-5, with 7 bases aligning to TRBD1. Trimming cost V 0 bases and J 0 bases; bases outside gene matches: 20. Looked up from germline, CDR1 is LNHNV and CDR2 is YYDKDF (reference sequence). CDR3 length: 22 amino acids.